The TCR beta chain described here comes from a study of blood T cell repertoires in COVID-19. Study at large: COVID-19 samples from acute and convalescent phases originated in the United States, Italy and Spain. The cDNA or gDNA used as material had been derived from T cells, B-cell-depleted T cells, or PBMCs.

The CDR3 has 15 residues. CDR1 and CDR2 (germline): MNHEY, SVGAGI. Trimming at V came to 7 bases and at J to 4 bases, leaving 11 bases not matched to a gene. As originally analysed: Researchers report that nucleated cell counts were estimated from reference gene primer amplification. Libraries were prepared by immunoSEQ multiplex PCR; TCRdb keeps only in-frame clonotypes and omits some of them. V and J calls and clone size are given by that table; D and trimming were obtained from the DNA. The sample has under 60,000 clones; roughly four fifths are singletons. The TCR comes from a man aged 35 to 55 with acute or convalescent COVID-19. The sequencing sample was made of peripheral blood. V gene TRBV6-5 combines with J gene TRBJ2-5; 8 positions agree with TRBD2. The CDR3 DNA is TGTGCCAGCACCGAACCGGGGGGGGGCCGAGAGACCCAGTACTTC. Translation: CASTEPGGGRETQYF.